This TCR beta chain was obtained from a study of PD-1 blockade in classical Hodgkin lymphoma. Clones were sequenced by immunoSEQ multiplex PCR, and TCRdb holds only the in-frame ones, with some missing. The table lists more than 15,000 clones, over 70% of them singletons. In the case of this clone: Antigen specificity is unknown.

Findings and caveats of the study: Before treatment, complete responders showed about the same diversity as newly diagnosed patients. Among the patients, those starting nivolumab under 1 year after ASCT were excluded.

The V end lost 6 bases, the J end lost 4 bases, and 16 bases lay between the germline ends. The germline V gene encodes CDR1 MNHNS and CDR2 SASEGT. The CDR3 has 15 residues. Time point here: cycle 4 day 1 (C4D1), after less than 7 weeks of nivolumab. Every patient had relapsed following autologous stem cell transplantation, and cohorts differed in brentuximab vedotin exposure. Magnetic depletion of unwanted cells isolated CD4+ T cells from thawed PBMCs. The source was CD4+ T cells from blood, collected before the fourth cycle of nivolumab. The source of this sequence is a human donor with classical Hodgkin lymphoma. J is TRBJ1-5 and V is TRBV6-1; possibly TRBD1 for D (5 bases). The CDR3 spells CASRPNRDRNQPQHF. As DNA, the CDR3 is TGTGCCAGCAGACCTAACCGGGACCGAAATCAGCCCCAGCATTTT.